The 20 T cell receptor beta chains in this list originate from one sample, sequenced in a study of blood T cell repertoires in COVID-19. Sequencing was performed with immunoSEQ multiplex PCR; in TCRdb, only in-frame clones are kept and a portion is missing. This repertoire shows about 160,000 clones, more than 75% found once; its top ten account for about 2.5%. What was sequenced was peripheral blood. The receptors come from a man between 18 and 29 years old with acute or convalescent COVID-19.

The J gene is TRBJ1-2, the V gene TRBV6-5; 7 nucleotides align to TRBD1. Unmatched junction bases numbered 9, after V lost 6 bases and J lost 2 bases. Germline V gene lookup returns CDR1 MNHEY and CDR2 SVGAGI. This CDR3 has 15 residues. The CDR3 region has the DNA TGTGCCAGCAGGAGGGGGCTACAAGCAAACTATGGCTACACCTTC. It specifies CASRRGLQANYGYTF.

The rearrangement uses TRBV12-3 or TRBV12-4 and TRBJ1-2; D may be TRBD1 (5 bases). The CDR3 spans 13 residues. Trimming removed 6 bases from V and 4 bases from J, with 12 bases in between. The CDR3 is CASSQLGGYGYTF. The CDR3 nucleotides read TGTGCCAGCAGCCAGCTGGGGGGCTATGGCTACACCTTC.

The chain is built from TRBV11-2 and TRBJ1-1; D is undetermined. Germline V gene sequence: CDR1 SGHAT, CDR2 FQNNGV. This CDR3 is 12 amino acids long. The V and J ends lost 1 base and 6 bases respectively, with 6 bases between them. The CDR3 sequence is CASSLVQAEAFF. The DNA for the CDR3 is TGTGCCAGCAGCTTAGTCCAGGCTGAAGCTTTCTTT.

This chain uses TRBV12-2 with TRBJ1-5. TRBV12-2 constitutes a pseudogene. The CDR3 contains 17 residues. The DNA for the CDR3 is TGTGCAAGTCGCCCTCACCCGGGAACAGCCCTCCATCAGCCCCAGCATTTT. It encodes CASRPHPGTALHQPQHF.

The chain recombines TRBV2 with TRBJ1-1, with D possibly being TRBD1 (6 bases). V was trimmed by 7 bases and J by 8 bases, leaving 20 bases between them. Germline V gene lookup returns CDR1 SNHLY and CDR2 FYNNEI. The CDR3 totals 14 residues. For the CDR3, the DNA is TGTGCCAGCAAAGCTACGAGGGGGGGCGTGGAAGCTTTCTTT. Protein sequence: CASKATRGGVEAFF.

The chain employs TRBV5-4 and TRBJ1-2; D uncertain. The CDR3 runs 14 residues. CDR1 and CDR2 (germline): SGHNT, YYREEE (reference sequence). V shed 4 bases and J shed 4 bases, with 14 bases lying between them. CDR3: CASSPLRLGYGYTF. The DNA of the CDR3 is TGTGCCAGCAGCCCCCTACGACTGGGCTATGGCTACACCTTC.

CDR3 in amino acids: CATSRGVATYEQYF. In DNA, the CDR3 is TGTGCCACCAGCAGAGGGGTAGCAACCTACGAGCAGTACTTC. V is TRBV15 and J is TRBJ2-7, with D uncertain. The V gene's germline CDR1 is LNHNV and CDR2 YYDKDF (reference sequence). The V end was cut by 1 base, the J end by 2 bases, with 9 bases between. The CDR3 extends over 14 amino acids.

J is TRBJ1-1 and V is TRBV3-1 (or the pseudogene TRBV3-2); 10 positions agree with TRBD1. This CDR3 is 14 amino acids long. V lost 3 bases and J lost 5; bases outside the gene matches: 3. CDR1 LGHDT and CDR2 YNNKEL come from the germline V gene (reference sequence). The CDR3 protein is CASSHPGQGTEAFF. As DNA, the CDR3 is TGTGCCAGCAGCCATCCGGGACAGGGGACTGAAGCTTTCTTT.

The rearrangement links TRBV20-1 to TRBJ1-4, with D possibly TRBD1 on 5 matching bases. Germline assignment: CDR1 DFQATT and CDR2 SNEGSKA (reference sequence). CDR3 length: 14 amino acids. Deletions cut 3 bases from V and 8 bases from J, with 16 bases between. CDR3 sequence reads: CSASPPGVGEKLFF. CDR3 coding DNA: TGCAGTGCTAGTCCCCCGGGGGTAGGGGAAAAACTGTTTTTT.

The chain joins TRBV7-6 to TRBJ1-1; D not resolved. The germline gives CDR1 SGHVS, CDR2 FNYEAQ. CDR3 length: 14 residues. The V gene lost 1 base and the J gene lost 1 base, with 7 bases spanning the gap. The CDR3 coding sequence is TGTGCCAGCAGCTTAGGCAGAGGGAACACTGAAGCTTTCTTT. Protein: CASSLGRGNTEAFF.

This clone occurred a few times. The V gene is TRBV14, the J gene TRBJ2-7; 8 bases fit TRBD2. Germline CDR1 SGHDN, CDR2 FVKESK. V was pared by 3 bases and J by 4 bases, with 5 bases of the junction left unmatched. There are 14 residues in the CDR3. The CDR3 sequence is CASSHIAGWYEQYF. CDR3 nucleotide sequence: TGTGCCAGCAGCCATATAGCGGGATGGTACGAGCAGTACTTC. Supplemented by reference TRBV14 and TRBJ2-7, the full variable domain reads EAGVTQFPSHSVIEKGQTVTLRCDPISGHDNLYWYRRVMGKEIKFLLHFVKESKQDESGMPNNRFLAERTGGTYSTLKVQPAELEDSGVYFCASSHIAGWYEQYFGPGTRLTVT.

V is TRBV6-1 and J is TRBJ2-1, with D possibly being TRBD1 (6 bases). The CDR3 is 17 amino acids. V lost 4 bases and J 0 bases, leaving 16 bases between the germline ends. Germline CDR1 is MNHNS and CDR2 is SASEGT. The CDR3 DNA follows: TGTGCCAGCAGTGTCGCCCTCGGACAGAGCTCCTACAATGAGCAGTTCTTC. Residues: CASSVALGQSSYNEQFF.

This chain joins TRBV2 and TRBJ1-1; 8 bases line up with TRBD1. The V gene end was trimmed by 7 bases and the J gene end by 2 bases; junction bases not matched to a gene: 12. The germline gives CDR1 SNHLY, CDR2 FYNNEI. CDR3 length equals 16 residues. This CDR3 is CASTVGSQGENTEAFF. In DNA, the CDR3 is TGTGCCAGCACCGTAGGATCACAGGGGGAAAACACTGAAGCTTTCTTT.

This clone appeared a single time. V gene TRBV14 combines with J gene TRBJ2-3; D ambiguous. Germline CDR1 reads SGHDN; CDR2 reads FVKESK. The CDR3 extends over 17 amino acids. V dropped 3 bases and J dropped 4 bases, with 20 bases sitting between them. The chain's CDR3 is CASSHPLFEEFADTQYF. The CDR3 coding sequence is TGTGCCAGCAGCCACCCTCTCTTTGAGGAGTTTGCAGATACGCAGTATTTT.

This chain links TRBV12-3 or TRBV12-4 with TRBJ2-1, with D maybe TRBD1 (5 bases). Deletions cut 4 bases from V and 6 bases from J, with 10 bases between. This CDR3 is built from 13 residues. Written as DNA, the CDR3 is TGTGCCAGCAGTTCCATCGACAGCAATGAGCAGTTCTTC. This translates into CASSSIDSNEQFF.

This chain links TRBV11-2 with TRBJ1-1, with D unclear. Trimming cost V 5 bases and J 4 bases, with 17 bases left between them. Germline V lookup: CDR1 SGHAT, CDR2 FQNNGV. The CDR3 is 15 amino acids. CDR3 bases: TGTGCCAGCAGCCCAAACCGGGCCCGGGGCACTGAAGCTTTCTTT. This codes for CASSPNRARGTEAFF.

The gene calls are TRBV4-1 and TRBJ2-3, with TRBD1 as a possible D gene (6 bases). The CDR3 has 17 residues. The V end was cut by 1 base, the J end by 0 bases, with 14 bases between. Germline V lookup: CDR1 MGHRA, CDR2 YSYEKL. Written as DNA, the CDR3 is TGCGCCAGCAGCCAAGTAATGAGGGGGACCAGCACAGATACGCAGTATTTT. Translation gives CASSQVMRGTSTDTQYF.

This clone was counted only a few times. This chain uses TRBV18 with TRBJ1-1; D not resolved. V lost 6 bases and J 3 bases, leaving 11 bases between the germline ends. CDR3 size: 13 residues. Germline CDR1 KGHSH, CDR2 LQKENI. The CDR3 DNA is TGTGCCAGCTCTTACCTACGGGACACTGAAGCTTTCTTT. This gives the protein CASSYLRDTEAFF.

This chain uses TRBV11-2 with TRBJ2-3, with TRBD1 matching over 8 bases. CDR1 SGHAT and CDR2 FQNNGV come from the germline V gene. CDR3 length: 15 residues. Losses at the gene ends were 3 bases for V and 1 base for J; bases not matched to a gene: 3. CDR3 protein: CASSLGTGRTDTQYF. CDR3 DNA: TGTGCCAGCAGCTTGGGGACAGGTCGCACAGATACGCAGTATTTT.

The rearrangement uses TRBV6-5 and TRBJ2-1; D unresolved. The germline V gene has CDR1 MNHEY and CDR2 SVGAGI. V gave up 10 bases and J gave up 0 bases, with 13 bases separating them. The CDR3 runs to 14 residues. The CDR3: CATRKQSSYNEQFF. The CDR3 nucleotides are TGTGCCACTCGTAAACAGAGCTCCTACAATGAGCAGTTCTTC.